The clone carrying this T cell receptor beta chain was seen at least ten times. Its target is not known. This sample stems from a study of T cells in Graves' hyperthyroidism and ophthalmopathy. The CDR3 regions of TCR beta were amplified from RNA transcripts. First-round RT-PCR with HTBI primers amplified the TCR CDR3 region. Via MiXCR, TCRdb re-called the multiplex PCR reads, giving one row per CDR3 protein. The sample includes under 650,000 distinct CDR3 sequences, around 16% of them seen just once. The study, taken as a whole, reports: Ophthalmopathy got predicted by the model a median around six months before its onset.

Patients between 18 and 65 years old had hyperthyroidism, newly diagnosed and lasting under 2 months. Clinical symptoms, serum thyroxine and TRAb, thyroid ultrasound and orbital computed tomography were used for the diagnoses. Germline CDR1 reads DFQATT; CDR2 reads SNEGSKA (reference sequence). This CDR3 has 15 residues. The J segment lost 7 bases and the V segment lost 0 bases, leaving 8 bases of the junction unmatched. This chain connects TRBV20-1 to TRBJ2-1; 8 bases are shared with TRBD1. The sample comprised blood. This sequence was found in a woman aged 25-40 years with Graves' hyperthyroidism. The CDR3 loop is CSARDPRTGRNEQFF. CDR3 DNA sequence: TGCAGTGCTAGAGATCCTAGGACAGGGAGGAATGAGCAGTTCTTC.